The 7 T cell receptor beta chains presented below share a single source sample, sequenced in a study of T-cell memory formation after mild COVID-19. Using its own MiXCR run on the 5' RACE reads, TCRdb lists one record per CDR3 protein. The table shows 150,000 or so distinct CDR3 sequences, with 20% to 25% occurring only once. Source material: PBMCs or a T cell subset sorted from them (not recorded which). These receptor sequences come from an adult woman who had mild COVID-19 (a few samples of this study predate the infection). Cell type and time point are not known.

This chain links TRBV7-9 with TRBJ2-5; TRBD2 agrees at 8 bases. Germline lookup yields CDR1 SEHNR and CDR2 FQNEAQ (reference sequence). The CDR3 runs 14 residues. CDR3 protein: CGTKTGGLRETQYF. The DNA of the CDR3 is TGTGGCACCAAGACGGGGGGGCTACGAGAGACCCAGTACTTC.

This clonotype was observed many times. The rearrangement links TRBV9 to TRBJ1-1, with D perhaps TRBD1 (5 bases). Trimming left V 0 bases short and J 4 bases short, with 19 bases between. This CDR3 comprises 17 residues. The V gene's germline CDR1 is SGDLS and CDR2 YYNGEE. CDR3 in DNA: TGTGCCAGCAGCGTAGCTAAGGAGGGGCTAAGGACCACTGAAGCTTTCTTT. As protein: CASSVAKEGLRTTEAFF.

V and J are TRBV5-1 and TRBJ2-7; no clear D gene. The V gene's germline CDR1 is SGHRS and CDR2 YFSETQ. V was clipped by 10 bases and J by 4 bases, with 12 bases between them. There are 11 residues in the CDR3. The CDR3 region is CAGSGRYEQYF. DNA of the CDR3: TGCGCCGGGTCAGGACGGTACGAGCAGTACTTC.

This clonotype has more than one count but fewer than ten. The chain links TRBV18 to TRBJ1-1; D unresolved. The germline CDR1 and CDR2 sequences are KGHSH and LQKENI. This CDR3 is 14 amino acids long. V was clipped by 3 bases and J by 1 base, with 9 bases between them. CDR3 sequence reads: CASSPTDGNTEAFF. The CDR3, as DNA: TGTGCCAGCTCACCGACGGACGGGAACACTGAAGCTTTCTTT.

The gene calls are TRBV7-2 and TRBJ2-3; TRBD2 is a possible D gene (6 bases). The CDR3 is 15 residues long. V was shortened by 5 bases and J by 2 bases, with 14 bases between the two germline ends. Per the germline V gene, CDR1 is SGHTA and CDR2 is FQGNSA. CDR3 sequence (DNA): TGTGCCAGCAGCCAGGGACTCGGTTACACAGATACGCAGTATTTT. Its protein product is CASSQGLGYTDTQYF.

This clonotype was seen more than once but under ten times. Written as DNA, the CDR3 is TGCAGCGTTGGCGGTGGTCACGCCTACAATGAGCAGTTCTTC. The encoded protein is CSVGGGHAYNEQFF. This chain connects TRBV29-1 to TRBJ2-1; D ambiguous. This CDR3 is built from 14 residues. Trimming stripped 4 bases from V and 2 bases from J, with 12 bases between. Germline V gene data show CDR1 as SQVTM and CDR2 as ANQGSEA.

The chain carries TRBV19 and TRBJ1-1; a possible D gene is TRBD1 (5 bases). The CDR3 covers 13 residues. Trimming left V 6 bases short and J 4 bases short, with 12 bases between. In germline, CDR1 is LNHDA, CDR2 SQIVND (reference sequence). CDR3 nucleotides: TGTGCCAGTAGGATGGGCGGGGGCACTGAAGCTTTCTTT. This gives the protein CASRMGGGTEAFF.